Each of the 17 T cell receptor beta chains below was sequenced from the same sample in a study of CD8 T cells in Susac syndrome. RNA totalling about 0.5 to 1 ug underwent reverse transcription with random hexamers. TCRdb reprocessed the immunoSEQ multiplex PCR reads via MiXCR and lists one record per CDR3 protein. The repertoire consists of around 200,000 distinct CDR3 sequences, with approximately 95% occurring once and the leading ten covering approximately 0.08%. Sample: CD4+ T cells from PBMCs. These receptors all come from a human donor with multiple sclerosis.

The V and J genes are TRBV25-1 and TRBJ1-2; D not certain. Per the germline V gene, CDR1 is MGHDK and CDR2 is SYGVNS. V was trimmed by 3 bases and J by 7 bases, leaving 12 bases between them. The length of the CDR3 is 13 residues. The CDR3 DNA reads TGTGCCAGCAGTGATTCAAGAGGGTCTGGCTACACCTTC. This codes for CASSDSRGSGYTF.

This rearrangement joins TRBV4-2 to TRBJ2-5; 10 bases are a match to TRBD1. Germline V gene sequence: CDR1 LGHNA, CDR2 YNFKEQ. The CDR3 loop spans 14 amino acids. Losses at the gene ends were 5 bases for V and 7 bases for J; bases not matched to a gene: 7. Here the CDR3 DNA reads TGTGCCAGCAGCAAGACAGGGGGCAGGGTGACCCAGTACTTC. It codes for CASSKTGGRVTQYF.

The CDR3 sequence is CASSFTGGAGANVLTF. CDR3 DNA sequence: TGTGCCAGCAGCTTTACAGGGGGCGCTGGGGCCAACGTCCTGACTTTC. V gene TRBV11-2 combines with J gene TRBJ2-6, with 9 bases lining up with TRBD1. V dropped 3 bases and J dropped 2; count of bases not matched to a gene: 2. The CDR3 contains 16 residues. Germline V CDR1 and CDR2: SGHAT, FQNNGV.

This clonotype was recorded only once. This chain uses TRBV29-1 with TRBJ2-2, with a weak D call TRBD1 (6 bases). V dropped 7 bases and J dropped 1 base, with 19 bases sitting between them. This CDR3 is built from 16 residues. Germline V gives CDR1 SQVTM, CDR2 ANQGSEA. CDR3 sequence (DNA): TGCAGCGCCGAGGCTTATGACAGGTGGAACACCGGGGAGCTGTTTTTT. Translated, it gives CSAEAYDRWNTGELFF.

This clonotype occurred once. The rearrangement uses TRBV20-1 and TRBJ2-3; the match to TRBD2 covers 10 bases. CDR1 and CDR2 (germline): DFQATT, SNEGSKA (reference sequence). J lost 6 bases, V lost 6 bases, and 6 bases had no gene match. This CDR3 has 13 amino acids. CDR3 region: CSAASGGDDTQYF. The CDR3 coding sequence is TGCAGTGCCGCAAGCGGGGGGGACGATACGCAGTATTTT.

V and J are TRBV20-1 and TRBJ1-2; no definite D call. The germline CDR1 and CDR2 sequences are DFQATT and SNEGSKA (reference sequence). This CDR3 spans 12 amino acids. V shed 0 bases and J shed 4 bases, with 6 bases lying between them. The DNA for the CDR3 is TGCAGTGCTAGAGACACTGCCTATGGCTACACCTTC. Translated: CSARDTAYGYTF.

The V and J genes are TRBV7-6 and TRBJ2-7, with D possibly matching TRBD2 (6 bases). The CDR3 sequence is 15 residues long. V lost 3 bases to trimming and J lost 3 bases, with 15 bases between them. CDR1 is SGHVS, CDR2 FNYEAQ, per germline. Written as DNA, the CDR3 is TGTGCCAGCAGCTTCTCGGAGGGTCAGGGCTACGAGCAGTACTTC. Translated, it gives CASSFSEGQGYEQYF.

The chain employs TRBV7-9 and TRBJ2-7, with 9 bases identical to TRBD1. CDR1 and CDR2 (germline): SEHNR, FQNEAQ (reference sequence). The ends lost 6 bases at V and 6 bases at J; junction bases unmatched: 9. The CDR3 runs 14 residues. CDR3 sequence reads: CASSFGTGSGEQYF. The DNA of the CDR3 is TGTGCCAGCAGTTTCGGGACAGGGTCCGGCGAGCAGTACTTC.

The rearrangement uses TRBV20-1 and TRBJ2-3; D uncertain. CDR1 is DFQATT, CDR2 SNEGSKA, per germline (reference sequence). V gave up 5 bases and J gave up 0 bases, with 9 bases separating them. This CDR3 region has 13 residues. The CDR3 nucleotides are TGCAGTGCTCCCCAACCTAGCACAGATACGCAGTATTTT. The encoded protein is CSAPQPSTDTQYF.

The gene calls are TRBV20-1 and TRBJ2-5; 10 bases line up with TRBD1. Germline assignment: CDR1 DFQATT and CDR2 SNEGSKA (reference sequence). V lost 6 bases and J lost 3; bases outside the gene matches: 4. The CDR3 totals 13 residues. As DNA, the CDR3 is TGCAGTGCGAGGGACAGGGGAGAAGAGACCCAGTACTTC. Translation: CSARDRGEETQYF.

The genes are TRBV18 and TRBJ1-2, with 7 bases fitting TRBD1. Germline V gene sequence: CDR1 KGHSH, CDR2 LQKENI. The CDR3 is 15 residues long. V lost 3 bases to trimming and J lost 4 bases; unmatched junction nucleotides: 8. CDR3 sequence: CASSPSGQAIYGYTF. The CDR3, as DNA: TGTGCCAGCTCACCTTCCGGACAGGCAATCTATGGCTACACCTTC.

This rearrangement joins TRBV24-1 to TRBJ2-1, with TRBD1 matching 8 bases. The germline gives CDR1 KGHDR, CDR2 SFDVKD. V shed 4 bases, J shed 9 bases, and the junction held 4 bases outside the gene matches. CDR3 size: 13 residues. The chain's CDR3 is CATSDLTGGEQFF. The DNA for the CDR3 is TGTGCCACCAGTGACCTTACAGGGGGTGAGCAGTTCTTC.

This chain uses TRBV25-1 with TRBJ1-6; 7 positions match TRBD1. Germline lookup yields CDR1 MGHDK and CDR2 SYGVNS. This CDR3 has 14 residues. After removal of 6 bases from V and 8 bases from J, the junction contained 7 bases not matched to a gene. The CDR3 here is CASRSRGFDSPLHF. The DNA of the CDR3 is TGTGCCAGCAGGAGCAGGGGGTTTGATTCACCCCTCCACTTT.

The V and J genes are TRBV12-3 or TRBV12-4 and TRBJ2-2, with D uncertain. The CDR3 covers 12 residues. V was cut by 3 bases and J by 8 bases, with 7 bases left in between. The CDR3 here is CASSLVVGELFF. The CDR3 region has the DNA TGTGCCAGCAGTTTGGTGGTGGGGGAGCTGTTTTTT.

V usage is TRBV2 and J usage is TRBJ1-2, with D unclear. Between the trimmed V and J ends, which lost 0 bases and 4 bases, there was a span of 9 bases. Germline V gene data show CDR1 as SNHLY and CDR2 as FYNNEI. The CDR3 extends over 14 amino acids. This chain's CDR3 is CASSEALDVYGYTF. The CDR3 DNA reads as TGTGCCAGCAGTGAAGCGTTGGACGTCTATGGCTACACCTTC.

V gene TRBV3-1 combines with J gene TRBJ1-5, with 11 positions matching TRBD1. In germline, CDR1 is LGHDT, CDR2 YNNKEL (reference sequence). CDR3 length equals 17 residues. The J segment lost 2 bases and the V segment lost 1 base, leaving 4 bases of the junction unmatched. The CDR3 spells CASSQVAGQGGNQPQHF. The DNA for the CDR3 is TGTGCCAGCAGCCAAGTCGCGGGACAGGGGGGCAATCAGCCCCAGCATTTT.

The V gene is TRBV30, the J gene TRBJ2-1, with 10 nucleotides matching TRBD2. Germline loops: CDR1 GTSNPN, CDR2 SVGIG (reference sequence). This CDR3 has 15 amino acids. With V trimmed by 0 bases and J by 6 bases, 5 bases remained unmatched. The CDR3 spells CAWSVLAGIFNEQFF. For the CDR3, the DNA is TGTGCCTGGAGTGTACTAGCGGGGATCTTCAATGAGCAGTTCTTC.